Detailed here is one T cell receptor beta chain. Antigen: not known. Each of the donors was a healthy bone marrow donor. V trimming: 1 base; J trimming: 4 bases; junction bases outside the gene matches: 8. Looked up from germline, CDR1 is LGHNA and CDR2 is YNFKEQ. The CDR3 runs 17 residues. This sample is part of a study of cytomegalovirus exposure and HLA in healthy donors. The PCR employed 60 Vbeta primers together with 13 Jbeta primers. Clones were read by immunoSEQ multiplex PCR, and TCRdb kept only the in-frame ones, dropping some. The table has some 100,000 clones, 70% to 80% seen once. Findings and limits, study-wide: Across HLA loci, a later analysis found differing TCR association rates, with DRB1 most and HLA-C fewest. It was 150 or so TCR beta chains that were listed as cytomegalovirus-associated. Among immune exposure information, only CMV serostatus was available.

The chain is built from TRBV4-2 and TRBJ2-7, with 12 bases lining up with TRBD2. The specimen sequenced was PBMCs. The receptor's source is a female donor in good health and CMV-seropositive. CDR3 sequence reads: CASSQATSGGFRYEQYF. The CDR3 nucleotides are TGTGCCAGCAGCCAAGCGACTAGCGGGGGATTTAGATACGAGCAGTACTTC.